The rows below give T cell receptor beta chains drawn from one sample of a study of blood T cell repertoires in COVID-19. Only in-frame clones appear in the TCRdb table, and some are missing; sequencing was by immunoSEQ multiplex PCR. The table lists about 180,000 clones, roughly 88% of them singletons. The sequenced sample was PBMCs or T cells enriched from blood (not recorded which). The receptors here all came from a woman aged 18-30 years who had recovered from COVID-19. Each CDR3 is given with its conserved first and last residue. Fields, in order: J gene, V gene, D gene, clone size, CDR3 DNA, CDR3 protein. D genes are given only for firm matches. The size entry is marked missing in some rows and otherwise reads once, few, many or a size class.

J: TRBJ1-4
V: TRBV29-1
D: -
size: -
DNA: TGCAGCGCCGCCTCGGGGGGGCGCGGTGAAAAACTGTTTTTT
CDR3: CSAASGGRGEKLFF

J: TRBJ1-3
V: TRBV15
D: TRBD1
size: -
DNA: TGTGCCACCAGCCGGGCGTGGGACAGGGGCTCTGGAAACACCATATATTTT
CDR3: CATSRAWDRGSGNTIYF

J: TRBJ1-2
V: TRBV3-1/TRBV3-2
D: -
size: -
DNA: TGTGCCAGCAGCCAACCCTCGGGGGGCTACACCTTC
CDR3: CASSQPSGGYTF

J: TRBJ2-1
V: TRBV24-1
D: -
size: -
DNA: TGTGCCACCAGTGATCCCCTCAGGGGTTGGGATGAGCAGTTCTTC
CDR3: CATSDPLRGWDEQFF

J: TRBJ2-1
V: TRBV7-6
D: TRBD2
size: once
DNA: TGTGCCAGCAGCTTTGGGGGACTAGCGGGAGGTGGGTCCTACAATGAGCAGTTCTTC
CDR3: CASSFGGLAGGGSYNEQFF

J: TRBJ2-7
V: TRBV28
D: -
size: few
DNA: TGTGCCAGCAGTGATACAGGGTACCGGTACTTC
CDR3: CASSDTGYRYF

J: TRBJ2-7
V: TRBV9
D: TRBD1
size: once
DNA: TGTGCCAGCAGCGGTCGGGACAGCTCCTACGAGCAGTACTTC
CDR3: CASSGRDSSYEQYF

J: TRBJ1-6
V: TRBV27
D: TRBD1
size: -
DNA: TGTGCCAGCAGCTGGGACAGGGGTTCACCCCTCCACTTT
CDR3: CASSWDRGSPLHF

J: TRBJ2-7
V: TRBV19
D: -
size: -
DNA: TGTGCCAGTAGTGTTTACCAGGGTTACGAGCAGTACTTC
CDR3: CASSVYQGYEQYF

J: TRBJ2-3
V: TRBV27
D: TRBD2
size: -
DNA: TGTGCCAGCAGTATAGCGGGGGGACGCACAGATACGCAGTATTTT
CDR3: CASSIAGGRTDTQYF

J: TRBJ2-1
V: TRBV6-2/TRBV6-3
D: -
size: once
DNA: TGTGCCAGCAGTTACTCTCCCGGGACTCCTTCATCCTACAATGAGCAGTTCTTC
CDR3: CASSYSPGTPSSYNEQFF

J: TRBJ1-1
V: TRBV28
D: TRBD1
size: -
DNA: TGTGCCAGCCAGGGGGACACTGAAGCTTTCTTT
CDR3: CASQGDTEAFF

J: TRBJ1-1
V: TRBV6-4
D: TRBD1
size: -
DNA: TGTGCCAGCAGTGACGAGACAGGGGGCTACGCTGAAGCTTTCTTT
CDR3: CASSDETGGYAEAFF

J: TRBJ1-2
V: TRBV28
D: TRBD1
size: -
DNA: TGTGCCAGCAGTACACAGGGGCCTAAGGGCTACACCTTC
CDR3: CASSTQGPKGYTF

J: TRBJ1-4
V: TRBV7-9
D: -
size: -
DNA: TGTGCCAGCAGCCACGAAAGGGGTGAAAAACTGTTTTTT
CDR3: CASSHERGEKLFF

J: TRBJ1-4
V: TRBV5-6
D: -
size: -
DNA: TGTGCCAGCAGCCGCACGCCGGGGGATGAAAAACTGTTTTTT
CDR3: CASSRTPGDEKLFF

J: TRBJ1-2
V: TRBV27
D: -
size: -
DNA: TGTGCCAGCAGTTTCGTCATGGACAGAGAAGGCTACACCTTC
CDR3: CASSFVMDREGYTF

J: TRBJ1-3
V: TRBV7-2
D: -
size: -
DNA: TGTGCCAGCAGCCTACCCCGGCCCCCGGGCTCTGGAAACACCATATATTTT
CDR3: CASSLPRPPGSGNTIYF

J: TRBJ2-1
V: TRBV7-2
D: TRBD2
size: -
DNA: TGTGCCAGCACGTTAGCGGGGGGGCGCAATGAGCAGTTCTTC
CDR3: CASTLAGGRNEQFF

J: TRBJ1-1
V: TRBV20-1
D: -
size: -
DNA: TGCAGTGCTAGTTGGGCCTCAGAGCAGAACACTGAAGCTTTCTTT
CDR3: CSASWASEQNTEAFF

J: TRBJ2-7
V: TRBV5-1
D: TRBD1
size: -
DNA: TGCGCCAGCAGCCAGACAGGGACCCCTTACGAGCAGTACTTC
CDR3: CASSQTGTPYEQYF

J: TRBJ2-5
V: TRBV5-1
D: -
size: -
DNA: TGCGCCAGCAGCTTCGGGACAACCGGGGAGACCCAGTACTTC
CDR3: CASSFGTTGETQYF

J: TRBJ2-1
V: TRBV19
D: -
size: -
DNA: TGTGCCAGTAGTAACAGGGTTCTATCCAATGAGCAGTTCTTC
CDR3: CASSNRVLSNEQFF

J: TRBJ2-2
V: TRBV2
D: TRBD2
size: -
DNA: TGTGCCAGCAGTGAATCAGCGGGAGGGACCACCGGGGAGCTGTTTTTT
CDR3: CASSESAGGTTGELFF

J: TRBJ2-1
V: TRBV5-1
D: -
size: -
DNA: TGCGCCAGCTCTGCAGCGGAACACAATGAGCAGTTCTTC
CDR3: CASSAAEHNEQFF

J: TRBJ1-5
V: TRBV5-1
D: -
size: once
DNA: TGCGCCAGCAGCCTAACGGGGGGCGCCTGGCAGCCCCAGCATTTT
CDR3: CASSLTGGAWQPQHF

J: TRBJ2-5
V: TRBV3-1/TRBV3-2
D: -
size: -
DNA: TGTGCCAGCAGCCCCAAAGGGCCAGGGGACCAAGAGACCCAGTACTTC
CDR3: CASSPKGPGDQETQYF

J: TRBJ1-3
V: TRBV7-2
D: -
size: once
DNA: TGTGCCAGCAGCTTAAACATTGGAAACACCATATATTTT
CDR3: CASSLNIGNTIYF

J: TRBJ1-3
V: TRBV7-9
D: -
size: -
DNA: TGTGCCAGCAACTCGGCAGGGCTCTATGGAAACACCATATATTTT
CDR3: CASNSAGLYGNTIYF

J: TRBJ2-7
V: TRBV7-6
D: -
size: -
DNA: TGTGCCAGCAGCTTTAGCCCAGCCTACGAGCAGTACTTC
CDR3: CASSFSPAYEQYF

J: TRBJ1-4
V: TRBV29-1
D: TRBD1
size: -
DNA: TGCAGCGTCCTCGGACAGGGCTCGAATGAAAAACTGTTTTTT
CDR3: CSVLGQGSNEKLFF

J: TRBJ1-1
V: TRBV18
D: -
size: -
DNA: TGTGCCAGCTCTCTTAATCAGGAACAGGGGAACACTGAAGCTTTCTTT
CDR3: CASSLNQEQGNTEAFF

J: TRBJ2-1
V: TRBV10-2
D: TRBD2
size: -
DNA: TGCGCCAGCAGCTCCACTAGCGGGAGCTCCTACAATGAGCAGTTCTTC
CDR3: CASSSTSGSSYNEQFF

J: TRBJ2-7
V: TRBV11-2
D: -
size: -
DNA: TGTGCCAGCAGCCCCCGGGACTCAATATACGAGCAGTACTTC
CDR3: CASSPRDSIYEQYF

J: TRBJ1-1
V: TRBV29-1
D: TRBD1
size: -
DNA: TGCAGCGCCAGGGGACAGGGGGCAATGAACACTGAAGCTTTCTTT
CDR3: CSARGQGAMNTEAFF

J: TRBJ2-2
V: TRBV3-1/TRBV3-2
D: TRBD2
size: -
DNA: TGTGCCAGCAGCCAAGAAGCGCCTAGCGGGGGCCCGAACACCGGGGAGCTGTTTTTT
CDR3: CASSQEAPSGGPNTGELFF

J: TRBJ2-1
V: TRBV20-1
D: -
size: once
DNA: TGCAGTGCTAGTCCGGGACACCCGACATACAATGAGCAGTTCTTC
CDR3: CSASPGHPTYNEQFF

J: TRBJ2-6
V: TRBV27
D: -
size: -
DNA: TGTGCCAGCAGTTTCCGAGGCAGGGAAGGAACCCCCACCAGGGCCAACGTCCTGACTTTC
CDR3: CASSFRGREGTPTRANVLTF

J: TRBJ2-5
V: TRBV9
D: TRBD2
size: -
DNA: TGTGCCAGCAGCGTAGGGGTAGCGGGAGGGCCAGAGACCCAGTACTTC
CDR3: CASSVGVAGGPETQYF

J: TRBJ2-3
V: TRBV11-3
D: TRBD2
size: few
DNA: TGTGCCAGCAGCCAACGGACTAGCGGGGACACAGATACGCAGTATTTT
CDR3: CASSQRTSGDTDTQYF

J: TRBJ1-2
V: TRBV6-5
D: TRBD1
size: -
DNA: TGTGCCAGCCGCGGGCAGGGGGGAGGCTACACCTTC
CDR3: CASRGQGGGYTF

J: TRBJ2-2
V: TRBV9
D: TRBD2
size: -
DNA: TGTGCCAGCAGCGTAGTTTCACGGGGGGGCCCCGGGGAGCTGTTTTTT
CDR3: CASSVVSRGGPGELFF

J: TRBJ1-2
V: TRBV7-8
D: TRBD1
size: -
DNA: TGTGCCAGCAGCTTATCTCGGTCAGGGGGCAGTAACTATGGCTACACCTTC
CDR3: CASSLSRSGGSNYGYTF

J: TRBJ2-5
V: TRBV6-2/TRBV6-3
D: -
size: -
DNA: TGTGCCAGCAGTTCTCCTTCTATTGGGGGCCGGCAAGAGACCCAGTACTTC
CDR3: CASSSPSIGGRQETQYF

J: TRBJ1-6
V: TRBV9
D: TRBD1
size: -
DNA: TGTGCCAGCAGCGCCCAGGGACAGGCCTATCCCCTCCACTTT
CDR3: CASSAQGQAYPLHF

J: TRBJ2-1
V: TRBV18
D: TRBD1
size: -
DNA: TGTGCCAGCTCACCACCATCAGGGGGCGAGTTTAATGAGCAGTTCTTC
CDR3: CASSPPSGGEFNEQFF

J: TRBJ1-4
V: TRBV7-9
D: TRBD1
size: -
DNA: TGTGCCAGCGGTTTAGGACAGGATGATGAAAAACTGTTTTTT
CDR3: CASGLGQDDEKLFF

J: TRBJ2-1
V: TRBV5-1
D: -
size: -
DNA: TGCGCCAGCAGCACCCTTAGGGGGGGAGGGCCAGATGAGCAGTTCTTC
CDR3: CASSTLRGGGPDEQFF

J: TRBJ2-3
V: TRBV5-4
D: TRBD1
size: -
DNA: TGTGCCAGCACCCAACAGGGGGCGATGAGAGATACGCAGTATTTT
CDR3: CASTQQGAMRDTQYF

J: TRBJ2-7
V: TRBV5-6
D: -
size: -
DNA: TGTGCCAGCAGCTTAGAAGTCAGGGCCTACGAGCAGTACTTC
CDR3: CASSLEVRAYEQYF

J: TRBJ1-2
V: TRBV29-1
D: -
size: -
DNA: TGCAGCGTTGAAGCAGGGGTCGGCTACACCTTC
CDR3: CSVEAGVGYTF

J: TRBJ2-7
V: TRBV11-2
D: -
size: once
DNA: TGTGCCAGCAGCTTAGTTTCCGGGAGCTCCTACGAGCAGTACTTC
CDR3: CASSLVSGSSYEQYF

J: TRBJ2-7
V: TRBV27
D: -
size: few
DNA: TGTGCCAGCAGGGCGGGGGCGACTAGCTCCTACGAGCAGTACTTC
CDR3: CASRAGATSSYEQYF

J: TRBJ1-1
V: TRBV10-3
D: -
size: -
DNA: TGTGCCATCAGTGAGTCGACCGGGAAAGCTTTCTTT
CDR3: CAISESTGKAFF

J: TRBJ1-2
V: TRBV10-2
D: -
size: -
DNA: TGCGCCAGCGGGGGGGGAGGGGTGGAAGGCTACACCTTC
CDR3: CASGGGGVEGYTF